Given below is one T cell receptor beta chain in context. This clonotype appeared many times. Which antigen it targets is not known. No clone much larger than this one lies a single base away; base qualities are absent. The germline V gene (reference sequence) yields SEHNR for CDR1 and FQNEAQ for CDR2. The CDR3, cysteine through phenylalanine, is 18 amino acids long. Only CDR3 DNA remains: 54 bases, in frame from the first base. V is pruned by 5 bases and J by 3 bases, leaving 10 bases of the junction without a gene match. This entry comes from a study of T cells in Graves' hyperthyroidism and ophthalmopathy (dated by TCRdb to the late 2010s). Regarding the complete study: Peripheral blood samples were taken at the time of initial diagnosis, prior to any treatment. TCR V-J signatures able to tell the groups apart were searched for in a discovery cohort of some 97 patients, of whom around 42 had Graves' ophthalmopathy and more than 55 had stable Graves' hyperthyroidism. Prospective prediction of ophthalmopathy was tested in an independent validation cohort consisting of some 20 hyperthyroidism patients and some 16 patients who later progressed to ophthalmopathy. The 80 to 100 discovery patients were randomly divided into training and test sets at a 7:3 ratio. In addition, the study compared T-cell repertoires in thyroid tissue and in blood from five or six Graves' hyperthyroidism patients. Following sampling, methimazole starting at 30 mg daily was given to hyperthyroidism patients, and high-dose intravenous methylprednisolone was given to ophthalmopathy patients. The paper describes TCR Vbeta CDR3 sequencing of 140 or so peripheral blood samples, made up of under 50 ophthalmopathy patients, roughly 80 hyperthyroidism patients and 17 progressor patients. Overall study outcomes, separate from this receptor: A model built on a 13 V-J signature distinguished ophthalmopathy from stable hyperthyroidism, reaching around 87% sensitivity and about 81% specificity in cross-validation and 80%/75% in testing. Most expanded thyroid clonotypes (frequency above 0.001) were also detected in blood, suggesting blood repertoires may reflect thyroid immune responses. In validation, progression to ophthalmopathy was predicted by the model with about 70% sensitivity and about 72% specificity, a median of 6.5 months before onset. No statistical method was used to fix the sample size in advance, and group allocation was not hidden from the investigators.

In the ophthalmopathy patients, disease was moderately to severely active, with a Clinical Activity Score of 3 or more, a NOSPECS grade of 4 or more, and a duration of less than 3 months. Any patient with an uncontrolled infection, another autoimmune disease, pregnancy or lactation was excluded. Diagnoses relied on clinical symptoms, serum thyroxine and TRAb, thyroid ultrasound and orbital computed tomography. PBMCs were separated from 7.5 to 10 ml of fresh peripheral blood using Ficoll-Paque density gradient centrifugation. Total RNA was extracted using Trizol reagent, and RNA quality was assessed on an Agilent 2100 Bioanalyzer. TCR beta CDR3 regions were amplified from RNA transcripts. For the first round of RT-PCR on the TCR CDR3, the HTBI primer set was used together with the Qiagen OneStep RT-PCR kit. Libraries were constructed in a second round of multiplex PCR, after which size selection and purification were performed. The libraries were sequenced on an Illumina HiSeq2000 using paired-end 100 bp reads. The paper's data handling went like this. SOAPnuke was used to process the raw data, removing reads that contained adapters or uncalled bases, had a mean Phred below 15, or lacked an exact match to the constant primer or identifier. High-quality paired reads were merged with COPE v1.2.5, and unique nucleotide sequences were defined as clonotypes. Clonotypes were aligned to IMGT TRBV, TRBD and TRBJ reference segments using MiTCR v1.1. Analysis was restricted to V-J combinations with a frequency above 0.0001, which covered about 99% of repertoires. The TCS score was defined as the ratio of F50 (clonal expansion) to E x V (chaos), calculated using BLOSUM62-based TCRdist between CDR3 peptides within each V-J. Welch's t-statistics and random forest reduced approximately 520 V-J features to 13, which were used in a naive Bayes classifier (R e1071). In TCRdb, the public reads were trimmed at Q25 with fastp and aligned with MiXCR, with productive beta chains retained. Every distinct CDR3 protein forms one entry, paired with its most common genes and DNA. The V and J calls and clone size are TCRdb's, not the authors'. Recorded for this sample are 600,000 or so distinct CDR3 sequences; approximately 15% of them occurred a single time. The ten most abundant clones make up 7.1% of the sample.

Recombination connected TRBV7-9 to TRBJ2-3, and TRBD2 matches 14 of the central bases. Input material: blood. The receptor was isolated from a woman in her late teens or twenties with Graves' ophthalmopathy. The CDR3 region: CASSRWTTSGGGTDTQYF. The DNA reads as follows: TGTGCCAGCAGCCGCTGGACGACTAGCGGGGGGGGGACAGATACGCAGTATTTT. The CDR3 plus the reference TRBV7-9 and TRBJ2-3 genes for the other parts give the full variable domain: DTGVSQNPRHKITKRGQNVTFRCDPISEHNRLYWYRQTLGQGPEFLTYFQNEAQLEKSRLLSDRFSAERPKGSFSTLEIQRTEQGDSAMYLCASSRWTTSGGGTDTQYFGPGTRLTVL.